This T cell receptor (beta chain) stems from a study of cytomegalovirus exposure and HLA in healthy donors. Study at large: Among over 350 genotyped donors, around 82% fell in the Caucasian-associated ancestry cluster. Findings of the study overall: Researchers reported in a later analysis that a missense DCLRE1C variant was tied to TCR beta V- and J-gene trimming. A prior analysis recorded that most TCR beta V segments were productive about 87% or about 30% of the time.

Trimming cost V 3 bases and J 5 bases; bases outside gene matches: 13. This CDR3 is built from 17 residues. CDR1 is SGHRS and CDR2 is YFSETQ in the germline V gene. PCR amplification relied on 60 Vbeta primers (plus 13 Jbeta primers). Original handling: There were about 88 million unique TCR beta chains by a later count, and 10 million to 12 million of them were shared. Repertoires were generated with immunoSEQ multiplex PCR, while TCRdb's copy carries only in-frame clones and drops some. The V and J calls and the clone size are those of that table, but D and trimming were determined from the DNA. The sample lists around 97,000 clones, 65% to 80% seen once, with 10% to 13% in the top ten. In regard to this clone: Antigen specificity is unknown.

The sequence was obtained from a woman aged 18-29 years in good health and CMV-seropositive. What was sequenced was PBMCs. The chain uses TRBV5-1 and TRBJ2-3, with TRBD2 identical over 9 bases. The DNA for the CDR3 is TGCGCCAGCAGCTGGTTGACGTTAGCGGGGGTGGGAGATACGCAGTATTTT. Amino acids: CASSWLTLAGVGDTQYF.